The 15 T cell receptor beta chains below were found in one sample sequenced in a study of cytomegalovirus exposure and HLA in healthy donors. Vbeta (60) and Jbeta (13) primers were used in the PCR. Profiling relied on immunoSEQ multiplex PCR, and the TCRdb table lists in-frame clones only, not all of them. The repertoire table contains roughly 190,000 clones. The sample was PBMCs. These receptors all stem from a man aged 25 to 40 in good health and CMV-seronegative.

V and J are TRBV5-4 and TRBJ1-4; D is ambiguous. The V and J ends lost 2 bases and 5 bases respectively, with 7 bases between them. Germline CDR1 reads SGHNT; CDR2 reads YYREEE (reference sequence). This CDR3 region has 13 residues. CDR3 in amino acids: CASSFGLNEKLFF. In nucleotides, the CDR3 is TGTGCCAGCAGCTTTGGACTAAATGAAAAACTGTTTTTT.

The chain combines TRBV9 with TRBJ2-7; tentative D call: TRBD2 (7 bases). V gave up 3 bases and J gave up 4 bases, with 14 bases separating them. This CDR3 spans 14 amino acids. Germline assignment: CDR1 SGDLS and CDR2 YYNGEE. The CDR3 bases are TGTGCCAGCAGCGCCCCGGGGAGGGGGTACGAGCAGTACTTC. Translated: CASSAPGRGYEQYF.

The V call is TRBV6-5, the J call TRBJ1-2, with a tentative D call TRBD1 (6 bases). Germline V lookup: CDR1 MNHEY, CDR2 SVGAGI. V lost 2 bases to trimming and J lost 6 bases, with 19 bases between them. The CDR3 consists of 16 residues. As DNA, the CDR3 is TGTGCCAGCAGTTACGGTCCAGCGGGGAGGGGGGATGGCTACACCTTC. This encodes CASSYGPAGRGDGYTF.

The genes are TRBV4-3 and TRBJ1-4, with 10 nucleotides matching TRBD1. The CDR3 covers 16 residues. Germline lookup yields CDR1 LGHNA and CDR2 YSLEER. The J segment lost 11 bases and the V segment lost 2 bases, leaving 11 bases of the junction unmatched. CDR3 DNA sequence: TGCGCCAGCAGCCAAAACCCGGGGGACAGGGGTAAGAAACTGTTTTTT. Translating gives CASSQNPGDRGKKLFF.

The rearrangement uses TRBV18 and TRBJ1-2, with D unresolved. V lost 2 bases, J lost 7 bases, and 14 bases lay in between. Germline CDR1 is KGHSH and CDR2 is LQKENI. The CDR3 consists of 14 residues. CDR3 sequence (DNA): TGTGCCAGCTCACCATCCATCGGGGAGCTTGGCTACACCTTC. It translates to CASSPSIGELGYTF.

This rearrangement joins TRBV19 to TRBJ1-1; tentative D call: TRBD1 (6 bases). V gave up 6 bases and J gave up 3 bases, with 17 bases separating them. CDR3 length equals 15 residues. CDR1 is LNHDA and CDR2 is SQIVND in the germline V gene (reference sequence). CDR3 in amino acids: CASSPLTGLDTEAFF. CDR3 nucleotide sequence: TGTGCCAGTAGCCCTCTGACAGGTCTTGACACTGAAGCTTTCTTT. Together with reference TRBV19 and TRBJ1-1, the CDR3 gives the full variable domain: DGGITQSPKYLFRKEGQNVTLSCEQNLNHDAMYWYRQDPGQGLRLIYYSQIVNDFQKGDIAEGYSVSREKKESFPLTVTSAQKNPTAFYLCASSPLTGLDTEAFFGQGTRLTVV.

The gene calls are TRBV7-7 and TRBJ2-5; TRBD1 might be the D (6 bases). In germline, CDR1 is SSHAT, CDR2 FNYEAQ (reference sequence). The ends were cut back, 0 bases at V and 5 bases at J, with 16 bases in the middle. The CDR3 covers 16 residues. In DNA, the CDR3 is TGTGCCAGCAGCTTAGCGCCGGGGCAGGGGCGCGAGACCCAGTACTTC. Protein: CASSLAPGQGRETQYF.

About this clone itself: Other DNA sequences in the same sample also yield this CDR3. The gene calls are TRBV19 and TRBJ1-2; possibly TRBD1 for D (5 bases). Germline V gives CDR1 LNHDA, CDR2 SQIVND (reference sequence). Trimming shortened V by 3 bases and J by 2 bases, and 10 bases separated the two germline ends. The CDR3 covers 14 residues. In nucleotides, the CDR3 is TGTGCCAGTAGTATCGGCAGGGAAAACTATGGCTACACCTTC. It yields the protein CASSIGRENYGYTF. Together with reference TRBV19 and TRBJ1-2, the CDR3 gives the full variable domain: DGGITQSPKYLFRKEGQNVTLSCEQNLNHDAMYWYRQDPGQGLRLIYYSQIVNDFQKGDIAEGYSVSREKKESFPLTVTSAQKNPTAFYLCASSIGRENYGYTFGSGTRLTVV.

In regard to this clone: This CDR3 is also generated by other DNA sequences in the sample. The chain combines TRBV7-7 with TRBJ2-7; 10 positions agree with TRBD1. Germline V gene lookup returns CDR1 SSHAT and CDR2 FNYEAQ (reference sequence). CDR3 length: 14 amino acids. The V gene end was trimmed by 5 bases and the J gene end by 2 bases; junction bases not matched to a gene: 3. CDR3 nucleotide sequence: TGTGCCAGCAGCCCCGGACAGGGGGCCTACGAGCAGTACTTC. Translated: CASSPGQGAYEQYF.

The chain links TRBV20-1 to TRBJ2-5, with D unresolved. Trimming pared 6 bases from V and 2 bases from J, leaving 7 bases between. Germline V gives CDR1 DFQATT, CDR2 SNEGSKA (reference sequence). The CDR3 contains 11 residues. CDR3 amino acids: CSARLQETQYF. CDR3 DNA sequence: TGCAGTGCGAGGCTACAAGAGACCCAGTACTTC.

This chain uses TRBV30 with TRBJ1-2, with 7 bases that match TRBD1. Germline loops: CDR1 GTSNPN, CDR2 SVGIG (reference sequence). Trimming removed 3 bases from V and 7 bases from J; junction bases left unmatched: 11. The CDR3 loop spans 14 amino acids. The CDR3 region has the DNA TGTGCCTGGAGACGGAGAGGGGGCGCGGGTGGCTACACCTTC. Amino acid sequence: CAWRRRGGAGGYTF.

The rearrangement uses TRBV6-5 and TRBJ1-1; 8 bases are shared with TRBD1. Per the germline V gene, CDR1 is MNHEY and CDR2 is SVGAGI. The J segment lost 11 bases and the V segment lost 4 bases, leaving 9 bases of the junction unmatched. This CDR3 has 13 amino acids. DNA for the CDR3: TGTGCCAGCAGTTTACCGGACAGGGCGACGGCTTTCTTT. It is translated as CASSLPDRATAFF.

The rearrangement uses TRBV14 and TRBJ2-7; tentatively, D is TRBD1 (5 bases). There are 14 residues in the CDR3. Germline V gene data show CDR1 as SGHDN and CDR2 as FVKESK. V was cut by 3 bases and J by 2 bases, with 11 bases left in between. In nucleotides, the CDR3 is TGTGCCAGCAGCCAGGGGCGCGACACCTACGAGCAGTACTTC. Translation gives CASSQGRDTYEQYF.

This sequence joins TRBV6-1 and TRBJ2-3; D call uncertain. Germline lookup yields CDR1 MNHNS and CDR2 SASEGT. This CDR3 region has 16 residues. Trimming stripped 4 bases from V and 2 bases from J, with 16 bases between. The CDR3: CASSGNRRSNTDTQYF. The CDR3 DNA is TGTGCCAGCAGTGGAAACCGACGGAGCAACACAGATACGCAGTATTTT.

The J gene is TRBJ2-2, the V gene TRBV19, with 7 bases fitting TRBD2. V gave up 8 bases and J gave up 6 bases; unmatched junction bases: 6. The germline gives CDR1 LNHDA, CDR2 SQIVND (reference sequence). The CDR3 covers 13 residues. The CDR3 region is CASYLREAGELFF. The CDR3 DNA follows: TGTGCCAGTTATCTCCGGGAGGCCGGGGAGCTGTTTTTT.